This TCR beta chain was retrieved from a study of T cells after somatic rescue of genetic block (TCRdb year 2020). Regarding the complete study: The study assessed how robust, over the long term, a T-cell system was when the system had developed through somatic rescue of a genetic block in T-cell development.

The cysteine opens and the phenylalanine closes a CDR3 of 13 amino acids. The kept DNA is CDR3 alone, 39 bases in frame from the first base. V and J are truncated by 3 bases and 6 bases respectively, leaving an intervening sequence of 9 bases. The germline V gene gives CDR1 as SGHAT and CDR2 as FQNNGV. Library preparation was by the immunoSEQ multiplex PCR assay. As stored in TCRdb, this immuneACCESS dataset retains in-frame rearrangements with V and J assigned. A fraction of the clones does not appear; measured against another copy, unresolved V genes explain less than half of the discrepancy, and the remainder lacks a known reason. Here the sample has more than 70,000 clones; about 90% occur a single time. Roughly 1.7% of the sample is taken by the ten largest. Comments on this clone: Its antigen specificity is not known. Base qualities are not at hand, and no much larger clone is one base apart.

The chain is made from TRBV11-2 and TRBJ2-1, and possibly TRBD2, on 6 matching bases. This clonotype originated in a woman under 30. Specimen: peripheral blood mononuclear cells (PBMCs). Here the CDR3 is given as CASSFGAGNEQFF. The DNA is TGTGCCAGCAGCTTCGGAGCGGGCAATGAGCAGTTCTTC.